The 14 T cell receptor beta chains given below trace back to one sample, sequenced in a study of T cell responses to AZD1222 COVID-19 vaccine. Data came from immunoSEQ multiplex PCR; TCRdb stores just in-frame clones and leaves some out. The sample contains around 150,000 clones, roughly 92% of which appear only once. The material was peripheral blood, obtained 28 days after the second AZD1222 dose. The receptors come from an adult who received the AZD1222 COVID-19 vaccine.

Concerning this clone: The junction shows a germline mismatch at one end, possibly a read error. J is TRBJ2-7 and V is TRBV19; 7 bases line up with TRBD2. CDR3 length: 16 amino acids. Germline lookup yields CDR1 LNHDA and CDR2 SQIVND (reference sequence). The CDR3 protein is CASSILHGRLGYGQYF. The CDR3 DNA reads TGTGCCAGTAGTATACTTCACGGGAGGCTTGGGTACGGGCAGTACTTC.

The rearrangement joins TRBV5-4 to TRBJ1-4; D is possibly TRBD1 (6 bases). The length of the CDR3 is 14 residues. Trimming removed 7 bases from V and 7 bases from J, with 17 bases in between. Germline V gene data show CDR1 as SGHNT and CDR2 as YYREEE (reference sequence). Here the CDR3 DNA reads TGTGCCAGCTCGTCGGGCAGGGGAGCTGAAAAACTGTTTTTT. Encoded protein: CASSSGRGAEKLFF. Filled out from reference TRBV5-4 and TRBJ1-4, the complete variable domain reads ETGVTQSPTHLIKTRGQQVTLRCSSQSGHNTVSWYQQALGQGPQFIFQYYREEENGRGNFPPRFSGLQFPNYSSELNVNALELDDSALYLCASSSGRGAEKLFFGSGTQLSVL.

The rearrangement uses TRBV2 and TRBJ2-1; D gene uncertain. The CDR3 is 14 residues long. Trimming shortened V by 0 bases and J by 3 bases, and 6 bases separated the two germline ends. Per the germline V gene, CDR1 is SNHLY and CDR2 is FYNNEI. CDR3 nucleotide sequence: TGTGCCAGCAGTGAAGCCCGCGGCTACAATGAGCAGTTCTTC. Residues: CASSEARGYNEQFF.

The CDR3 bases are TGTGCCAGTCCGGGGGGAGGAAACACTGAAGCTTTCTTT. Protein: CASPGGGNTEAFF. This chain links TRBV11-2 with TRBJ1-1; possible D gene TRBD1, 5 bases. The CDR3 length is 13 residues. Between the trimmed V and J ends, which lost 9 bases and 2 bases, there was a span of 13 bases. Germline-derived CDR1 and CDR2 are SGHAT and FQNNGV.

The V gene is TRBV30, the J gene TRBJ1-1, with D hard to call. The CDR3 is 13 residues long. Germline V CDR1 and CDR2: GTSNPN, SVGIG (reference sequence). Trimming removed 4 bases from V and 4 bases from J, with 13 bases in between. CDR3 in DNA: TGTGCCTGGATCGGAGGGTCAGGCACTGAAGCTTTCTTT. This codes for CAWIGGSGTEAFF. Complete variable domain (other parts from reference TRBV30 and TRBJ1-1): SQTIHQWPATLVQPVGSPLSLECTVEGTSNPNLYWYRQAAGRGLQLLFYSVGIGQISSEVPQNLSASRPQDRQFILSSKKLLLSDSGFYLCAWIGGSGTEAFFGQGTRLTVV.

The chain has TRBV20-1 and TRBJ2-5; 9 bases are shared with TRBD2. The CDR3 extends over 15 amino acids. V lost 3 bases and J lost 3; bases outside the gene matches: 8. Germline CDR1 is DFQATT and CDR2 is SNEGSKA (reference sequence). Here the CDR3 reads CSASGLAGREETQYF. The CDR3 DNA reads TGCAGTGCTAGTGGGCTAGCGGGAAGGGAAGAGACCCAGTACTTC.

V gene TRBV27 combines with J gene TRBJ1-2; TRBD1 matches 10 bases. Trimming took 6 bases from V and 8 from J; bases not matched to a gene: 9. In germline, CDR1 is MNHEY, CDR2 SMNVEV (reference sequence). The CDR3 runs 14 residues. For the CDR3, the DNA is TGTGCCAGCAGCCGGAGACAGGGGGCGAAAGGCTACACCTTC. This sequence encodes CASSRRQGAKGYTF.

The chain is built from TRBV6-6 and TRBJ2-1; perhaps TRBD2 as D (7 bases). Trimming stripped 6 bases from V and 4 bases from J, with 16 bases between. Germline assignment: CDR1 MNHNY and CDR2 SVGAGI (reference sequence). The CDR3 is made up of 15 amino acids. CDR3 sequence (DNA): TGTGCCAGCAGCGCCGCCAGCGGGACATACAATGAGCAGTTCTTC. Translating gives CASSAASGTYNEQFF.

The chain combines TRBV19 with TRBJ2-5; no definite D call. The CDR3 spans 13 residues. CDR1 and CDR2 from the germline V gene are LNHDA and SQIVND (reference sequence). V lost 5 bases and J lost 4, with 11 bases in between. The CDR3 sequence is CASSLRVSETQYF. For the CDR3, the DNA is TGTGCCAGTAGTCTCCGGGTTTCAGAGACCCAGTACTTC.

The chain's CDR3 is CASSLSASGSRDTQYF. The CDR3 nucleotides read TGTGCCAGCAGTTTATCGGCTAGCGGGAGCAGGGATACGCAGTATTTT. The chain recombines TRBV27 with TRBJ2-3, with TRBD2 identical over 10 bases. Germline V gene lookup returns CDR1 MNHEY and CDR2 SMNVEV (reference sequence). The J segment lost 6 bases and the V segment lost 0 bases, leaving 6 bases of the junction unmatched. The CDR3 length is 16 residues.

Comment on this clone: Other nucleotide sequences in the sample specify the same CDR3. The rearrangement links TRBV18 to TRBJ2-3, with D unclear. Trimming stripped 3 bases from V and 1 base from J, with 2 bases between. The CDR3 sequence is 12 residues long. Germline CDR1 reads KGHSH; CDR2 reads LQKENI. In nucleotides, the CDR3 is TGTGCCAGCTCACCCCGCACAGATACGCAGTATTTT. Its protein product is CASSPRTDTQYF.

The CDR3 is CSVSSEYYEQYF. The CDR3, as DNA: TGCAGCGTTAGTTCAGAATACTACGAGCAGTACTTC. V gene TRBV29-1 combines with J gene TRBJ2-7; D not certain. The CDR3 contains 12 residues. Germline assignment: CDR1 SQVTM and CDR2 ANQGSEA. The V end lost 5 bases, the J end lost 3 bases, and 11 bases lay between the germline ends.

V is TRBV18 and J is TRBJ1-4, with 8 nucleotides matching TRBD1. CDR1 is KGHSH, CDR2 LQKENI, per germline. There are 17 residues in the CDR3. V was clipped by 5 bases and J by 6 bases; unmatched bases: 14. The CDR3 sequence is CASSSGTGRSSHEKLFF. The CDR3 region has the DNA TGTGCCAGCTCATCCGGGACAGGACGGTCCTCCCATGAAAAACTGTTTTTT.

The V gene is TRBV7-2, the J gene TRBJ1-6; maybe TRBD1 (5 bases). Trimming shortened V by 2 bases and J by 5 bases, and 16 bases separated the two germline ends. CDR1 is SGHTA, CDR2 FQGNSA, per germline. CDR3 length equals 17 residues. CDR3 nucleotides: TGTGCCAGCAGCTTAAAGCCGTGGTTGGGGGATAATTCACCCCTCCACTTT. Amino acid sequence: CASSLKPWLGDNSPLHF.